This TCR beta chain was sequenced in a study of Ad26.COV2.S vaccination and SARS-CoV-2 variants (dated by TCRdb to the early 2020s). Some background on the complete study: Donors in the vaccine arm were drawn from COV1001, a phase I-IIa trial of Ad26.COV2.S in healthy adults that was multicentre, randomized, double-blind and placebo-controlled. Ad26.COV2.S was given intramuscularly at 5x10^10 or 1x10^11 viral particles, as a single shot or as two shots 56 days apart. TCRbeta repertoire sequencing was used to assess the specificity and breadth of SARS-CoV-2-reactive T cell receptors after Ad26.COV2.S vaccination. A total of approximately 30 samples were included in the TCR-sequenced set, comprising around 19 Ad26.COV2.S vaccine recipients, 5 placebo recipients and 8 SARS-CoV-2 convalescent individuals. Trial participants were randomized into five groups of five: low-dose or high-dose Ad26.COV2.S given once or twice, or placebo on both occasions. Investigators did not know the trial group allocation while performing experiments and assessing outcomes. The research as a whole found: Spike-specific TCR breadth was higher in Ad26.COV2.S recipients than in placebo recipients (P = 0.0014). The study was not powered to compare responses between vaccine doses or regimens. According to the authors, total T cell responses may have been underestimated by the TCR breadth and depth analyses. Substantial breadth of spike-specific CD8+ and CD4+ T cell responses was reported after vaccination. Vaccine and placebo recipients had comparable non-spike TCR breadth, which fits with the vaccine containing only spike.

The immunoSEQ Assay was the method used to sequence TCRbeta CDR3 regions. After extraction, genomic DNA underwent amplification by bias-controlled multiplex PCR, followed by high-throughput sequencing. The authors processed their data as follows. To quantify the absolute abundance of every unique TCRbeta CDR3 region, sequences were collapsed and filtered. T cell fraction was estimated by normalizing TCRbeta template counts to usable DNA, with usable DNA measured through amplification of reference genes found in all nucleated cells. Repertoire TCRs were annotated as SARS-CoV-2-specific by exact matching of V gene, CDR3 amino acid sequence and J gene to a known reactive TCR set. The reference SARS-CoV-2 TCR set came from MIRA and was filtered for enrichment in COVID-19-positive ImmuneCODE repertoires, removing public or cross-reactive TCRs. Drawing on the MIRA antigens, annotated TCRs were analysed further at the level of specific ORF or position within ORF. Breadth was defined as the number of annotated unique rearrangements divided by the total number of unique productive rearrangements, and depth was defined as the summed frequency of the annotated unique rearrangements. Two-sided Wilcoxon rank-sum tests were used to compare TCR breadth between groups. TCRdb retrieved this table from immuneACCESS and kept in-frame rearrangements only. Not all clones are present; in checked studies, unresolved V genes account for under half, and no reason is known for the remainder. D and trimming were read from the DNA, whereas the V and J calls and clone size are those reported in that table. This sample is represented by approximately 410,000 clones; about 92% of them were singletons. Together, the top ten hold less than 2% of the sample.

V is clipped by 2 bases and J by 2 bases, and the sequence between their germline boundaries is 7 bases long. CDR1 and CDR2, looked up from the germline V gene (reference sequence), are GTSNPN and SVGIG. The CDR3 holds 13 amino acids from the cysteine to the phenylalanine. The entry retains the CDR3 DNA only, 39 bases that are in frame from base 1. Reading the label with the study, this specimen's treatment or condition is: 15 to 20 received Ad26.COV2.S at low or high dose, single or two shots; about 5 received placebo; per-sample allocation not given. Repertoires of vaccine and placebo recipients were sequenced from samples taken on day 63 after the first injection. Cohort 1b enrolled some 25 adults aged 18-55 years at a single site in Boston, USA, between 29 July and 7 August 2020. Ad26.COV2.S was a replication-incompetent adenovirus type 26 vector expressing a prefusion-stabilized SARS-CoV-2 spike protein from the original Wuhan strain.

Comment on this clone: Its antigen has not been determined. No clone much larger than this one lies a single base away; base qualities are absent.

The source of this sequence is a person between 18 and 65 years old who received the Ad26.COV2.S COVID-19 vaccine or a placebo. Rearrangement joined TRBV30 to TRBJ1-5; the D gene is perhaps TRBD1, from 5 matching bases. This sample comprised peripheral blood, obtained in a trial of Ad26.COV2.S vaccine versus placebo. CDR3 protein: CAWSKGGNQPQHF. In nucleotide form, the sequence is TGTGCCTGGAGTAAAGGGGGCAATCAGCCCCAGCATTTT.